This T cell receptor beta chain was observed in a study of cytomegalovirus exposure and HLA in healthy donors. With respect to this clone: The antigen is not known.

The primer mix had 60 Vbeta and 13 Jbeta primers. Sequencing was performed with immunoSEQ multiplex PCR; in TCRdb, only in-frame clones are kept and a portion is missing. The table shows about 190,000 clones, with roughly 80% occurring only once. When sampled, the donors appeared nominally healthy, though they likely had unrecorded immune exposures. Germline values: CDR1 MNHEY, CDR2 SMNVEV (reference sequence). V lost 6 bases to trimming and J lost 4 bases, with 12 bases between them. CDR3 length: 14 residues. Study-wide results and limits: A likely sequencing artifact accounted for one observed cluster of highly shared sequence variants. Earlier findings revealed that most TCR beta V segments proved productive either about 87% or about 30% of the time. Another analysis was done later, and it associated 16,951 TCR beta sequences with HLA alleles at 0.05 false discovery rate.

Sequencing input: PBMCs. The receptor was isolated from a man over 45 in good health and CMV-seronegative. The rearrangement uses TRBV27 and TRBJ1-4; D ambiguous. CDR3 sequence reads: CASRSWALNEKLFF. CDR3 coding DNA: TGTGCCAGCAGATCCTGGGCTCTTAATGAAAAACTGTTTTTT. Looking up the rest from reference TRBV27 and TRBJ1-4 gives the full variable domain: EAQVTQNPRYLITVTGKKLTVTCSQNMNHEYMSWYRQDPGLGLRQIYYSMNVEVTDKGDVPEGYKVSRKEKRNFPLILESPSPNQTSLYFCASRSWALNEKLFFGSGTQLSVL.